The clone carrying this TCR beta chain was found many times. Its matching antigen is unknown. Germline lookup yields CDR1 SGHTA and CDR2 FQGNSA. The CDR3 length is 15 residues. V lost 5 bases and J lost 7, with 18 bases in between. Original handling: Built for papillary thyroid cancer, a distant-metastasis classifier drew on CDR3 differences across clinicopathological groups. TCRdb re-called the PCR reads with MiXCR. What appears here as the V and J calls and clone size reflects TCRdb's work, not the paper's. This table has around 34,000 clones, approximately 16% appearing once. The data belong to a study of metastatic and nonmetastatic thyroid tumors. Study overall: Repertoires were compared across blood and tumor or nodule tissue from malignant and benign thyroid patients.

Overall study results and limits: It was reported that TCR beta diversity was significantly higher in malignant thyroid tumors than benign nodules, in blood and tumor.

Thyroid surgery took place with no prior treatment in any patient. This TCR was recovered from a male donor with papillary thyroid cancer or a benign thyroid nodule (not recorded which). Some clones in this sample may be carry-over from other donors' samples. Sequenced input: blood. The chain has TRBV7-2 and TRBJ1-5, with a possible D match to TRBD1 (6 bases). CDR3 DNA sequence: TGTGCCAGCAGCCAAGCCGGGGGCGCGGGGCAGCCCCAGCATTTT. Translated: CASSQAGGAGQPQHF.